This entry lists 10 T cell receptor beta chains sequenced from one sample in a study of blood T cell repertoires in COVID-19. Profiled with immunoSEQ multiplex PCR; TCRdb holds only in-frame clones, not every one. Of some 320,000 clones in the sample, around 86% were seen once. The sequencing input was PBMCs or T cells enriched from blood (not recorded which). These receptors were collected from a man in his sixties who had recovered from COVID-19.

V usage is TRBV24-1 and J usage is TRBJ1-3, with 12 bases lining up with TRBD1. The germline gives CDR1 KGHDR, CDR2 SFDVKD. This CDR3 contains 16 residues. V gave up 2 bases and J gave up 2 bases; unmatched junction bases: 0. CDR3 in amino acids: CATSDWDRGPGNTIYF. CDR3 nucleotides: TGTGCCACCAGTGATTGGGACAGGGGGCCTGGAAACACCATATATTTT.

The chain recombines TRBV9 with TRBJ2-7; possible D gene TRBD1, 6 bases. V was shortened by 4 bases and J by 3 bases, with 14 bases between the two germline ends. This CDR3 contains 14 residues. Germline V gene lookup returns CDR1 SGDLS and CDR2 YYNGEE. Here the CDR3 reads CASSPTPQGYEQYF. Here the CDR3 DNA reads TGTGCCAGCAGCCCAACCCCACAGGGCTACGAGCAGTACTTC. Variable domain in full (rest from reference TRBV9 and TRBJ2-7): DSGVTQTPKHLITATGQRVTLRCSPRSGDLSVYWYQQSLDQGLQFLIQYYNGEERAKGNILERFSAQQFPDLHSELNLSSLELGDSALYFCASSPTPQGYEQYFGPGTRLTVT.

The chain links TRBV5-6 to TRBJ2-7, with D perhaps TRBD1 (5 bases). With 4 bases removed from V and 3 bases from J, the gap between germline ends came to 8 bases. This CDR3 region has 12 residues. Germline CDR1 SGHDT, CDR2 YYEEEE. CDR3 loop: CASSRQFYEQYF. The CDR3, as DNA: TGTGCCAGCAGCAGACAGTTCTACGAGCAGTACTTC.

The CDR3 sequence: CATRFEADKNIQYF. The CDR3 coding sequence is TGTGCCACCCGATTTGAGGCCGACAAAAACATTCAGTACTTC. This chain joins TRBV19 and TRBJ2-4, with D unresolved. The CDR3 runs 14 residues. Germline CDR1 is LNHDA and CDR2 is SQIVND (reference sequence). The germline V and J ends were trimmed by 10 bases and 3 bases, with 16 bases remaining between them. The variable domain in full, with the rest retrieved from reference TRBV19 and TRBJ2-4, is DGGITQSPKYLFRKEGQNVTLSCEQNLNHDAMYWYRQDPGQGLRLIYYSQIVNDFQKGDIAEGYSVSREKKESFPLTVTSAQKNPTAFYLCATRFEADKNIQYFGAGTRLSVL.

V gene TRBV6-6 combines with J gene TRBJ2-1; weak D call: TRBD2 (5 bases). V was clipped by 5 bases and J by 2 bases, with 10 bases between them. Germline V lookup: CDR1 MNHNY, CDR2 SVGAGI (reference sequence). This CDR3 is built from 14 residues. The CDR3 DNA sequence: TGTGCCAGCAGTCGGGATGAGGCCTACAATGAGCAGTTCTTC. This gives the protein CASSRDEAYNEQFF.

CDR3 in DNA: TGTGCCAGCAGTTACCAGGGGCCTAACCCATATGGCTACACCTTC. This gives the protein CASSYQGPNPYGYTF. V and J are TRBV6-5 and TRBJ1-2; TRBD1 might be the D (6 bases). Looked up from germline, CDR1 is MNHEY and CDR2 is SVGAGI. Between the trimmed V and J ends, which lost 2 bases and 5 bases, there was a span of 15 bases. The CDR3 is 15 amino acids.

The chain employs TRBV11-2 and TRBJ2-7; TRBD2 matches at 8 bases. Germline V lookup: CDR1 SGHAT, CDR2 FQNNGV. The CDR3 contains 16 residues. Trimming took 5 bases from V and 3 from J; bases not matched to a gene: 12. CDR3 in DNA: TGTGCCAGCAGCCCCGCACCAGCGGGAGCAAGCTACGAGCAGTACTTC. This gives the protein CASSPAPAGASYEQYF.

Of note for this clone: Other DNA sequences in the sample encode the same CDR3. V is TRBV7-2 and J is TRBJ2-5; tentative D call: TRBD1 (5 bases). With 5 bases removed from V and 1 base from J, the gap between germline ends came to 8 bases. This CDR3 is built from 13 residues. From germline, CDR1 is SGHTA and CDR2 FQGNSA. CDR3 in DNA: TGTGCCAGCAGCCTGGGGCTCCAAGAGACCCAGTACTTC. This codes for CASSLGLQETQYF.

The V and J genes are TRBV5-4 and TRBJ2-1, with D perhaps TRBD1 (5 bases). Per the germline V gene, CDR1 is SGHNT and CDR2 is YYREEE (reference sequence). This CDR3 is 12 amino acids long. The ends were cut back, 5 bases at V and 6 bases at J, with 9 bases in the middle. The CDR3 spells CASRGPGNEQFF. DNA of the CDR3: TGTGCCAGCAGGGGGCCGGGCAATGAGCAGTTCTTC.

In this sample, this clone turned up once. The chain carries TRBV20-1 and TRBJ1-2; D is perhaps TRBD1 (6 bases). The CDR3 loop spans 16 amino acids. V lost 3 bases to trimming and J lost 0 bases, with 17 bases between them. Germline CDR1 reads DFQATT; CDR2 reads SNEGSKA (reference sequence). The CDR3 coding sequence is TGCAGTGCTAGTAGGGCACGGGGGGCCACTAACTATGGCTACACCTTC. It translates to CSASRARGATNYGYTF.